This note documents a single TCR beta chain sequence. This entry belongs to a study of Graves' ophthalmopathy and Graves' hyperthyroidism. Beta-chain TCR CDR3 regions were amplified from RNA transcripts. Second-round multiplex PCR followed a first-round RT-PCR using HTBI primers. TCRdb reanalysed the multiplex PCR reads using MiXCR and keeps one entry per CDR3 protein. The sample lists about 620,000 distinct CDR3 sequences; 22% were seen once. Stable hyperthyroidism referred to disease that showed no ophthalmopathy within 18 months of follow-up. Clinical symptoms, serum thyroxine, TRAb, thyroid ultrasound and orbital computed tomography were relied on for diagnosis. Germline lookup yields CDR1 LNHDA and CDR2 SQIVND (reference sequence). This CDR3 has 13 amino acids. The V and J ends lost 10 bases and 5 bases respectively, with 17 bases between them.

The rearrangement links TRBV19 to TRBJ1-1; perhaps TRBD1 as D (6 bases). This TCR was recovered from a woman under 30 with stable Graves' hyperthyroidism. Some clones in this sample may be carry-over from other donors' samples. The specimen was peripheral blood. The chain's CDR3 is CATGGGPGTEAFF. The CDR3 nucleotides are TGTGCCACCGGCGGGGGGCCTGGGACTGAAGCTTTCTTT.